The 28 T cell receptor beta chains below were found in one sample sequenced in a study of OX40 agonist ivuxolimab in advanced cancers. Produced via immunoSEQ multiplex PCR; TCRdb's table is partial and in-frame only. The table lists some 60,000 clones, approximately 89% of them singletons, with roughly a sixth in the top ten. Source: CD4+ or CD8+ T cells sorted from blood, taken in a trial of the OX40 agonist ivuxolimab. Source of these receptors: an adult with an advanced solid tumor such as melanoma, head and neck, liver or kidney cancer.

The rearrangement joins TRBV29-1 to TRBJ2-1, with TRBD2 identical over 8 bases. The J segment lost 10 bases and the V segment lost 3 bases, leaving 11 bases of the junction unmatched. From germline, CDR1 is SQVTM and CDR2 ANQGSEA. The CDR3 covers 14 residues. The chain's CDR3 is CSVDMAGGLREQFF. The DNA of the CDR3 is TGCAGCGTTGATATGGCGGGGGGCCTCCGAGAGCAGTTCTTC.

This chain connects TRBV29-1 to TRBJ1-2, with D possibly matching TRBD1 (5 bases). Germline CDR1 is SQVTM and CDR2 is ANQGSEA. Trimming pared 0 bases from V and 5 bases from J, leaving 13 bases between. The CDR3 is made up of 14 amino acids. Here the CDR3 reads CSVEDRQGGYGYTF. CDR3 bases: TGCAGCGTTGAAGATCGGCAGGGAGGGTATGGCTACACCTTC.

The V gene is TRBV7-9, the J gene TRBJ1-5; the match to TRBD1 covers 10 bases. The CDR3 contains 15 residues. Germline V gives CDR1 SEHNR, CDR2 FQNEAQ (reference sequence). Losses at the gene ends were 3 bases for V and 3 bases for J; bases not matched to a gene: 2. In DNA, the CDR3 is TGTGCCAGCAGCTTGGGGACAGGGGACAATCAGCCCCAGCATTTT. Its translation: CASSLGTGDNQPQHF.

This chain uses TRBV4-1 with TRBJ2-7; 11 bases map to TRBD1. The CDR3 covers 17 residues. The germline V gene has CDR1 MGHRA and CDR2 YSYEKL. V gave up 2 bases and J gave up 6 bases; unmatched junction bases: 12. As DNA, the CDR3 is TGCGCCAGCAGCCAACCCCTGCCGGGACAGGGGGAGCTCGAGCAGTACTTC. As protein: CASSQPLPGQGELEQYF.

V is TRBV7-6 and J is TRBJ2-7; 7 bases map to TRBD1. Looked up from germline, CDR1 is SGHVS and CDR2 is FNYEAQ. This CDR3 spans 14 amino acids. With 3 bases clipped from V and 2 bases from J, the junction kept 4 bases outside the gene matches. CDR3 sequence (DNA): TGTGCCAGCAGCTTGGGGACAGTTCCCTACGAGCAGTACTTC. Protein sequence: CASSLGTVPYEQYF.

The chain recombines TRBV11-2 with TRBJ2-7; D gene uncertain. The V end was cut by 3 bases, the J end by 2 bases, with 8 bases between. Germline values: CDR1 SGHAT, CDR2 FQNNGV. This CDR3 contains 13 residues. The CDR3 here is CASSFGQAYEQYF. As DNA, the CDR3 is TGTGCCAGCAGCTTCGGGCAGGCCTACGAGCAGTACTTC.

V and J are TRBV6-5 and TRBJ1-1; no clear D. The V gene lost 3 bases and the J gene lost 1 base, with 6 bases spanning the gap. CDR3 length: 13 amino acids. Germline V gene lookup returns CDR1 MNHEY and CDR2 SVGAGI. In DNA, the CDR3 is TGTGCCAGCAGTTATTCCTGGAACACTGAAGCTTTCTTT. Amino acids: CASSYSWNTEAFF.

The V gene is TRBV5-4, the J gene TRBJ2-2; D ambiguous. Trimming shortened V by 4 bases and J by 3 bases, and 10 bases separated the two germline ends. The V gene's germline CDR1 is SGHNT and CDR2 YYREEE (reference sequence). The CDR3 has 14 amino acids. The CDR3 nucleotides read TGTGCCAGCAGCCTGAATAGTTACACCGGGGAGCTGTTTTTT. Translation gives CASSLNSYTGELFF.

The CDR3: CASSRVAGETYGYTF. In nucleotides, the CDR3 is TGCGCCAGCAGCCGGGTGGCAGGGGAGACCTATGGCTACACCTTC. The chain links TRBV4-1 to TRBJ1-2; D may be TRBD1 (6 bases). CDR3 length: 15 residues. V shed 4 bases and J shed 4 bases, with 16 bases lying between them. Per the germline V gene, CDR1 is MGHRA and CDR2 is YSYEKL.

As for this clone: The sample carries other DNA sequences with the same CDR3. The J gene is TRBJ1-1, the V gene TRBV27; D unclear. The CDR3 is 13 amino acids. V was pared by 2 bases and J by 1 base, with 5 bases between. CDR1 MNHEY and CDR2 SMNVEV come from the germline V gene (reference sequence). CDR3 region: CASSLGQNTEAFF. The CDR3 DNA follows: TGTGCCAGCAGTTTAGGCCAGAACACTGAAGCTTTCTTT.

This clone appeared once. This rearrangement joins TRBV10-1 to TRBJ1-5; D unresolved. Germline values: CDR1 WNHNN, CDR2 SYGVQD (reference sequence). V gave up 3 bases and J gave up 3 bases, with 9 bases separating them. CDR3 length: 14 residues. DNA of the CDR3: TGCGCCAGCAGTGATAGTGACTCCAATCAGCCCCAGCATTTT. Its translation is CASSDSDSNQPQHF.

Here the CDR3 reads CASSLVEGQGASFQPQHF. CDR3 sequence (DNA): TGTGCCAGCAGCTTAGTGGAAGGACAGGGGGCGAGTTTTCAGCCCCAGCATTTT. This rearrangement joins TRBV7-6 to TRBJ1-5; 11 bases are a match to TRBD1. The CDR3 length is 18 residues. Trimming at V came to 1 base and at J to 6 bases, leaving 11 bases not matched to a gene. Germline CDR1 reads SGHVS; CDR2 reads FNYEAQ. Looking up the rest from reference TRBV7-6 and TRBJ1-5 gives the full variable domain: GAGVSQSPRYKVTKRGQDVALRCDPISGHVSLYWYRQALGQGPEFLTYFNYEAQQDKSGLPNDRFSAERPEGSISTLTIQRTEQRDSAMYRCASSLVEGQGASFQPQHFGDGTRLSIL.

This chain connects TRBV7-6 to TRBJ1-6; TRBD1 matches 9 bases. J was trimmed by 7 bases and V by 5 bases; bases with no gene match: 3. The germline V gene encodes CDR1 SGHVS and CDR2 FNYEAQ. This CDR3 is 14 amino acids long. In DNA form, the CDR3 reads TGTGCCAGCAGCGTCGGACAGGGGAATTCACCCCTCCACTTT. Translation gives CASSVGQGNSPLHF.

The chain links TRBV7-9 to TRBJ1-2; D is undetermined. V was trimmed by 1 base and J by 8 bases, leaving 14 bases between them. Looked up from germline, CDR1 is SEHNR and CDR2 is FQNEAQ (reference sequence). This CDR3 has 14 amino acids. Written as DNA, the CDR3 is TGTGCCAGCAGCTTAGACGGTCCTGGTGAGGGCTACACCTTC. This encodes CASSLDGPGEGYTF.

The chain uses TRBV7-2 and TRBJ2-3; maybe TRBD2 (6 bases). The germline V gene has CDR1 SGHTA and CDR2 FQGNSA. The CDR3 is 15 amino acids. V was cut by 5 bases and J by 3 bases, with 15 bases left in between. The CDR3 DNA reads as TGTGCCAGCAGCCCTCGCGCGGGGCGGACAGATACGCAGTATTTT. Translated, it gives CASSPRAGRTDTQYF.

Comment on this clone: A read error may explain this, as a much larger clone is one base away. The rearrangement links TRBV11-2 to TRBJ2-7; TRBD1 might be the D (6 bases). This CDR3 comprises 14 residues. Germline loops: CDR1 SGHAT, CDR2 FQNNGV. Trimming stripped 1 base from V and 1 base from J, with 8 bases between. CDR3 nucleotides: TGTGCCAGCAGCTTAGTGGACAGATCCTACGAGCAGTACTTC. Protein sequence: CASSLVDRSYEQYF. Looking up the rest from reference TRBV11-2 and TRBJ2-7 gives the full variable domain: EAGVAQSPRYKIIEKRQSVAFWCNPISGHATLYWYQQILGQGPKLLIQFQNNGVVDDSQLPKDRFSAERLKGVDSTLKIQPAKLEDSAVYLCASSLVDRSYEQYFGPGTRLTVT.

The chain couples TRBV27 to TRBJ2-7, with D tentatively TRBD1 or TRBD2 (5 bases each). With 5 bases removed from V and 1 base from J, the gap between germline ends came to 18 bases. CDR1 and CDR2 from the germline V gene are MNHEY and SMNVEV (reference sequence). The CDR3 length is 16 residues. CDR3 sequence: CASSGLRDGGSYEQYF. The CDR3 bases are TGTGCCAGCAGTGGACTCCGGGACGGAGGATCCTACGAGCAGTACTTC.

The chain joins TRBV2 to TRBJ1-4, with a tentative D call TRBD1 (5 bases). The CDR3 consists of 11 residues. The V gene lost 6 bases and the J gene lost 15 bases, with 14 bases spanning the gap. Germline loops: CDR1 SNHLY, CDR2 FYNNEI. Here the CDR3 reads CASSQGAWLFF. The CDR3 DNA reads TGTGCCAGCAGCCAAGGGGCGTGGTTGTTTTTT.

V usage is TRBV9 and J usage is TRBJ2-2, with 9 bases aligning to TRBD2. V lost 0 bases and J lost 0; bases outside the gene matches: 6. Germline V gene sequence: CDR1 SGDLS, CDR2 YYNGEE. This CDR3 contains 18 residues. The CDR3 sequence is CASSVEVSGGSNTGELFF. CDR3 DNA: TGTGCCAGCAGCGTAGAGGTTAGCGGGGGCTCGAACACCGGGGAGCTGTTTTTT.

This chain connects TRBV9 to TRBJ2-3; 9 bases are a match to TRBD2. CDR1 is SGDLS and CDR2 is YYNGEE in the germline V gene. With V trimmed by 0 bases and J by 1 base, 6 bases remained unmatched. The CDR3 length is 17 residues. Here the CDR3 reads CASSVELGLAGTDTQYF. The CDR3 DNA reads TGTGCCAGCAGCGTAGAGTTGGGACTAGCTGGCACAGATACGCAGTATTTT. Complete variable domain (other parts from reference TRBV9 and TRBJ2-3): DSGVTQTPKHLITATGQRVTLRCSPRSGDLSVYWYQQSLDQGLQFLIQYYNGEERAKGNILERFSAQQFPDLHSELNLSSLELGDSALYFCASSVELGLAGTDTQYFGPGTRLTVL.

This clone has only a few counts. The rearrangement joins TRBV27 to TRBJ2-6; D gene ambiguous. The CDR3 length is 15 residues. CDR1 and CDR2 from the germline V gene are MNHEY and SMNVEV (reference sequence). The V end was cut by 2 bases, the J end by 4 bases, with 9 bases between. The CDR3 DNA sequence: TGTGCCAGCAGTTTAGGGCAGAGCGGGGCCAACGTCCTGACTTTC. As protein: CASSLGQSGANVLTF.

The chain carries TRBV6-1 and TRBJ1-1; 8 bases match TRBD1. CDR1 MNHNS and CDR2 SASEGT come from the germline V gene. After removal of 2 bases from V and 3 bases from J, the junction contained 14 bases not matched to a gene. This CDR3 has 18 residues. The CDR3 sequence: CASSEPYRGMGVYTEAFF. In DNA, the CDR3 is TGTGCCAGCAGTGAACCGTACAGGGGGATGGGGGTGTACACTGAAGCTTTCTTT.

This CDR3 reads CASSQTGSGAYEQYF. The CDR3, as DNA: TGTGCCAGCAGCCAAACGGGATCTGGGGCCTACGAGCAGTACTTC. The chain employs TRBV7-9 and TRBJ2-7, with D possibly being TRBD2 (5 bases). Germline-derived CDR1 and CDR2 are SEHNR and FQNEAQ (reference sequence). Trimming removed 5 bases at V and 2 bases at J, with 16 bases between. This CDR3 is 15 amino acids long. Together with reference TRBV7-9 and TRBJ2-7, the CDR3 gives the full variable domain: DTGVSQNPRHKITKRGQNVTFRCDPISEHNRLYWYRQTLGQGPEFLTYFQNEAQLEKSRLLSDRFSAERPKGSFSTLEIQRTEQGDSAMYLCASSQTGSGAYEQYFGPGTRLTVT.

As DNA, the CDR3 is TGTGCCAGCAGTGGACTAGCGGGGGAGGGTGAGCAGTTCTTC. Residues: CASSGLAGEGEQFF. The chain uses TRBV6-6 and TRBJ2-1; 13 nucleotides line up with TRBD2. This CDR3 is built from 14 residues. Trimming at V came to 5 bases and at J to 9 bases, leaving 4 bases not matched to a gene. Germline V gives CDR1 MNHNY, CDR2 SVGAGI (reference sequence).

The chain employs TRBV20-1 and TRBJ1-1; D is uncertain. The germline V gene encodes CDR1 DFQATT and CDR2 SNEGSKA (reference sequence). The CDR3 contains 11 residues. The germline V and J ends were trimmed by 2 bases and 4 bases, with 5 bases remaining between them. The CDR3 sequence: CSARIGTEAFF. The CDR3 DNA follows: TGCAGTGCTAGAATCGGCACTGAAGCTTTCTTT.

This clone has just one count. DNA of the CDR3: TGTGCCAGTAGTATAGGTAGGGGGTTCACTGAAGCTTTCTTT. It is translated as CASSIGRGFTEAFF. The genes are TRBV19 and TRBJ1-1; a weak D match, TRBD1 (6 bases). CDR3 size: 14 residues. Germline V gene lookup returns CDR1 LNHDA and CDR2 SQIVND (reference sequence). Trimming pared 1 base from V and 4 bases from J, leaving 10 bases between. Full variable domain (rest looked up from reference TRBV19 and TRBJ1-1): DGGITQSPKYLFRKEGQNVTLSCEQNLNHDAMYWYRQDPGQGLRLIYYSQIVNDFQKGDIAEGYSVSREKKESFPLTVTSAQKNPTAFYLCASSIGRGFTEAFFGQGTRLTVV.

The chain is built from TRBV18 and TRBJ1-1; D not resolved. The CDR3 is 13 amino acids. Deletions cut 3 bases from V and 0 bases from J, with 5 bases between. Germline lookup yields CDR1 KGHSH and CDR2 LQKENI. The CDR3 DNA reads as TGTGCCAGCTCACCGGGGATGAACACTGAAGCTTTCTTT. Protein product: CASSPGMNTEAFF.

The chain joins TRBV11-2 to TRBJ2-7, with D perhaps TRBD2 (6 bases). V was pared by 1 base and J by 0 bases, with 13 bases between. CDR1 is SGHAT and CDR2 is FQNNGV in the germline V gene. The CDR3 runs to 16 residues. The chain's CDR3 is CASSLVGLGGSYEQYF. For the CDR3, the DNA is TGTGCCAGCAGCTTAGTCGGTCTCGGGGGCTCCTACGAGCAGTACTTC. The full variable domain, rest sourced from reference TRBV11-2 and TRBJ2-7, is EAGVAQSPRYKIIEKRQSVAFWCNPISGHATLYWYQQILGQGPKLLIQFQNNGVVDDSQLPKDRFSAERLKGVDSTLKIQPAKLEDSAVYLCASSLVGLGGSYEQYFGPGTRLTVT.